This TCR beta chain was recorded in a study of blood T cell repertoires in COVID-19. This clone has just one count. Trimming pared 7 bases from V and 3 bases from J, leaving 8 bases between. CDR1 is SGHRS, CDR2 YFSETQ, per germline. This CDR3 is 12 amino acids long. Per the original data handling: Reference gene primer amplification yielded estimated nucleated cell counts. Produced via immunoSEQ multiplex PCR; TCRdb's table is partial and in-frame only. V, J and clone size are those of that table, while D and trimming were read from the DNA. The sample holds 200,000 to 250,000 clones, over 75% seen once.

This sequence was found in a human donor in a cohort sampled during active COVID-19. This rearrangement joins TRBV5-1 to TRBJ2-1; no definite D call. Sequencing used peripheral blood. This chain's CDR3 is CASYEDYNEQFF. CDR3 bases: TGCGCCAGCTACGAGGACTACAATGAGCAGTTCTTC.